One and the same sample provided the 14 T cell receptor beta chains below, sequenced in a study of T cells in Graves' hyperthyroidism and ophthalmopathy. TCR beta CDR3 region amplification was performed from RNA transcripts. Primed by the HTBI set, a first-round RT-PCR was run on the TCR CDR3. TCRdb called the multiplex PCR reads again in MiXCR, with one record for every CDR3 protein. The sample lists nearly 600,000 distinct CDR3 sequences, approximately 14% occurring once. The sequencing input was blood. Every receptor here comes from a woman aged 18-29 years with Graves' ophthalmopathy.

This clonotype has a count of ten or more. In nucleotides, the CDR3 is TGTGCCAGCAGACGACAGGGAGCGACGGATTCACCCCTCCACTTT. This translates into CASRRQGATDSPLHF. The chain uses TRBV7-2 and TRBJ1-6, with 7 bases that match TRBD1. The CDR3 is 15 amino acids. The germline gives CDR1 SGHTA, CDR2 FQGNSA. Unmatched junction bases numbered 10, after V lost 6 bases and J lost 8 bases. The entire variable domain, with the rest obtained from reference TRBV7-2 and TRBJ1-6, is as follows: GAGVSQSPSNKVTEKGKDVELRCDPISGHTALYWYRQSLGQGLEFLIYFQGNSAPDKSGLPSDRFSAERTGGSVSTLTIQRTQQEDSAVYLCASRRQGATDSPLHFGNGTRLTVT.

This clonotype was counted a few times. The V call is TRBV18, the J call TRBJ1-2, with a tentative D call TRBD1 (6 bases). V lost 3 bases and J lost 0, with 17 bases in between. The CDR3 is 17 residues long. Germline assignment: CDR1 KGHSH and CDR2 LQKENI. In DNA, the CDR3 is TGTGCCAGCTCACCTCCCAATCAGGGGCAAGCTAACTATGGCTACACCTTC. The encoded protein is CASSPPNQGQANYGYTF.

This clonotype came up many times. The chain links TRBV12-3 or TRBV12-4 to TRBJ1-2; the D is unclear. Trimming pared 5 bases from V and 4 bases from J, leaving 5 bases between. The CDR3 has 11 amino acids. CDR3 protein: CASSNGYGYTF. The CDR3 DNA reads as TGTGCCAGCAGTAACGGCTATGGCTACACCTTC.

This clonotype was seen more than once but under ten times. V usage is TRBV9 and J usage is TRBJ1-2; D unresolved. Germline V gene lookup returns CDR1 SGDLS and CDR2 YYNGEE. The CDR3 is 14 amino acids. Trimming took 0 bases from V and 1 from J, leaving 7 bases between them. In nucleotides, the CDR3 is TGTGCCAGCAGCGTAGACAACAGTAACTATGGCTACACCTTC. Translated: CASSVDNSNYGYTF.

Ten or more counts support this clonotype. The V and J genes are TRBV2 and TRBJ2-1; TRBD2 matches 7 bases. V trimming: 6 bases; J trimming: 7 bases; junction bases outside the gene matches: 9. The CDR3 is made up of 14 amino acids. Germline loops: CDR1 SNHLY, CDR2 FYNNEI. Here the CDR3 DNA reads TGTGCCAGCAGGCGGGAGTATTCACAGAATGAGCAGTTCTTC. This codes for CASRREYSQNEQFF.

CDR3 in amino acids: CASSQVGEAYYGYTF. CDR3 sequence (DNA): TGTGCCAGCAGCCAAGTTGGAGAGGCCTACTATGGCTACACCTTC. The gene calls are TRBV3-1 and TRBJ1-2; D is unclear. The CDR3 extends over 15 amino acids. Germline CDR1 and CDR2: LGHDT and YNNKEL (reference sequence). The ends were cut back, 1 base at V and 3 bases at J, with 12 bases in the middle.

The chain employs TRBV20-1 and TRBJ2-1, with 10 bases aligning to TRBD2. Germline CDR1 is DFQATT and CDR2 is SNEGSKA (reference sequence). V lost 5 bases and J lost 8; bases outside the gene matches: 9. The CDR3 is made up of 14 amino acids. The CDR3 DNA is TGCAGTGCTTCCACTAGCGGGATTTCGGATGAGCAGTTCTTC. Its protein is CSASTSGISDEQFF.

This clonotype was detected many times. The chain uses TRBV3-1 and TRBJ2-1, with D tentatively TRBD1 (6 bases). CDR3 length: 15 residues. Germline values: CDR1 LGHDT, CDR2 YNNKEL (reference sequence). The V and J ends lost 0 bases and 3 bases respectively, with 9 bases between them. CDR3 sequence: CASSQDGRGYNEQFF. The CDR3 nucleotides are TGTGCCAGCAGCCAAGACGGCAGGGGCTACAATGAGCAGTTCTTC.

This chain joins TRBV11-3 and TRBJ2-3; no clear D gene. Per the germline V gene, CDR1 is SGHNT and CDR2 is YENEEA. The CDR3 sequence is 13 residues long. Trimming left V 0 bases short and J 5 bases short, with 6 bases between. CDR3 protein: CASSLDRKDTQYF. CDR3 nucleotide sequence: TGTGCCAGCAGCTTAGATAGGAAAGATACGCAGTATTTT.

This clonotype was seen many times. V and J are TRBV7-3 and TRBJ2-3; 8 positions agree with TRBD2. Per germline, CDR1 SGHTA and CDR2 FQGTGA. The CDR3 is made up of 16 amino acids. V lost 1 base to trimming and J lost 5 bases; unmatched junction nucleotides: 8. The CDR3 DNA reads TGTGCCAGCAGCTTAAGTGCCGGGGGGGGTAGAGATACGCAGTATTTT. Residues: CASSLSAGGGRDTQYF.

This clonotype was observed at least ten times. This chain uses TRBV6-2 or TRBV6-3 with TRBJ2-7; perhaps TRBD2 as D (5 bases). CDR1 is MNHEY and CDR2 is SVGEGT in the germline V gene. The V and J ends lost 2 bases and 0 bases respectively, with 11 bases between them. There are 15 residues in the CDR3. The DNA for the CDR3 is TGTGCCAGCAGTTACCTTCGGGATCCCTCCTACGAGCAGTACTTC. It specifies CASSYLRDPSYEQYF.

In its sample, this clonotype was seen many times. The rearrangement uses TRBV3-1 and TRBJ2-3, with a weak D call TRBD2 (5 bases). Trimming shortened V by 0 bases and J by 4 bases, and 14 bases separated the two germline ends. From germline, CDR1 is LGHDT and CDR2 YNNKEL (reference sequence). The CDR3 consists of 16 residues. In DNA form, the CDR3 reads TGTGCCAGCAGCCAAGATCTTCGGGGTGTGGCAGATACGCAGTATTTT. Its translation is CASSQDLRGVADTQYF.

The chain combines TRBV4-2 with TRBJ2-1; TRBD2 might be the D (6 bases). The germline gives CDR1 LGHNA, CDR2 YNFKEQ. V lost 0 bases to trimming and J lost 0 bases, with 12 bases between them. The CDR3 consists of 17 residues. CDR3: CASSQEGGSSSYNEQFF. In DNA form, the CDR3 reads TGTGCCAGCAGCCAAGAAGGAGGGAGTAGCTCCTACAATGAGCAGTTCTTC.

This chain uses TRBV28 with TRBJ2-5; 8 positions agree with TRBD2. This CDR3 comprises 16 residues. CDR1 and CDR2 from the germline V gene are MDHEN and SYDVKM. Germline trimming cut 5 bases from V and 3 bases from J; bases unmatched to any gene: 11. DNA of the CDR3: TGTGCCAGCAGTACAGGTAGCGGGAAGGTCGAAGAGACCCAGTACTTC. This codes for CASSTGSGKVEETQYF.